This section outlines one T cell receptor beta chain sequence together with its context. These data originate in a study of vaccination and CD4 T cells after COVID-19. The J segment lost 9 bases and the V segment lost 0 bases, leaving 5 bases of the junction unmatched. CDR1 and CDR2 (germline): SQVTM, ANQGSEA. This CDR3 contains 14 residues. A single record per CDR3 protein comes from TCRdb applying MiXCR to the PCR reads. In the table there are about 31,000 distinct CDR3 sequences, 45% to 50% of which are singletons. The time point denotes: late sampling 161 to 241 days after vaccination in three convalescent patients.

The source was CD4+ T cells from blood, collected about 7 months after SARS-CoV-2 vaccination. The chain carries TRBV29-1 and TRBJ2-1; 10 bases fit TRBD1. The TCR was taken from a human donor who had recovered from COVID-19. The CDR3 DNA reads as TGCAGCGTTGAAGATCGACAGGGGGCTGCTGAGCAGTTCTTC. It is translated as CSVEDRQGAAEQFF.